This TCR beta chain was recovered during a study of a mutant IDH1 vaccine in newly diagnosed glioma. Findings and caveats of the study: Altogether, around 93% of patients exhibited vaccine-induced immune responses.

In this sample, this clone turned up once. Its specificity is unknown. TCRdb's copy holds only in-frame clones and misses some; the assay was immunoSEQ multiplex PCR. Counted here are about 33,000 clones, roughly four fifths occurring once; the ten biggest clones make up roughly 22%. V lost 4 bases and J lost 3, with 22 bases in between. Germline V CDR1 and CDR2: SGHAT, FQNNGV. This CDR3 has 18 amino acids. Documented time point: week 5, during vaccination. Each dose delivered 300 ug of mutant IDH1 20-mer peptide subcutaneously with imiquimod. The genes are TRBV11-2 and TRBJ1-3; D ambiguous. The sample consisted of PBMCs, taken from a glioma patient whose treatment included an IDH1 peptide vaccine. The receptor was derived from a man aged 25 to 40 with glioma. The CDR3 reads CASSSKGLTDLSGNTIYF. For the CDR3, the DNA is TGTGCCAGCAGCTCTAAAGGGCTGACGGACCTCAGTGGAAACACCATATATTTT.